This T cell receptor beta chain was recovered during a study of T cell repertoires in cytomegalovirus infection (dated by TCRdb to the late 2010s). General notes on the study: Donor HLA type was relevant to the analysis, as public TCR beta signatures indicated carriage of CMV infection together with the matching HLA type. Paper-wide results and their limitations: The ex vivo response was dominated by HLA-C-restricted CMV-specific TCR beta clonotypes, which also provided the single most frequent clonotype in two of eight donors. In both this cohort and an independent roughly 350-donor cohort, the cumulative frequency of public TCR beta family members distinguished carriers of CMV infection plus the relevant HLA type.

As concerns this clonotype: The clone's antigen remains unknown. Base qualities are not recorded, but no much larger clone differs from it by a single base.

Trimming takes 4 bases off V and 5 bases off J; junction bases not matched to a gene: 6. Inclusive of the bounding cysteine and phenylalanine, the CDR3 is 14 residues long. The kept DNA is CDR3 alone, 42 bases in frame from the first base. As encoded in the germline V gene (reference sequence), CDR1 is SGHKS while CDR2 is YYEKEE. TCRdb shows the sequencer as Illumina HiSeq 1500. The public reads were reanalyzed by TCRdb: fastp trimming at Q25, MiXCR alignment, in-frame beta chains only. Merged by CDR3 protein, the rows form single entries marked with the most common genes and DNA. This sample lists about 740,000 distinct CDR3 sequences; about a third were detected once. The top ten clones comprise around 3% of the sample.

The sequence was collected from a human donor in good health (CMV status not recorded). Some clones in this sample may be carry-over from other donors' samples. Sequencing input: PBMCs. The chain is encoded by TRBV5-5 joined to TRBJ1-2; 9 nucleotides in the junction match TRBD1. The CDR3 reads CASSASGTGYGYTF. The DNA sequence is given as TGTGCCAGCAGCGCGTCCGGGACAGGGTATGGCTACACCTTC.